The clone carrying this T cell receptor (beta chain) was counted ten times or more. Its specificity is not known. This entry comes from a study of beta chain features in type 1 diabetes. General study points: Shorter TCRB CDR3s, moderately but significantly so, marked every one of the four CD4+ subsets in Type 1 diabetes patients.

V dropped 6 bases and J dropped 0 bases, with 8 bases sitting between them. CDR1 and CDR2 (germline): ENHRY, SYGVKD. The CDR3 is 14 amino acids. All of the isolated RNA was reverse transcribed, so expressed TCRB transcripts were sequenced. The method was immunoSEQ multiplex PCR; TCRdb's version includes in-frame clones alone and lacks a portion of them. The table records 100,000 to 150,000 clones, about 10% of them present only once. The chain couples TRBV10-3 to TRBJ2-2; no reliable D call. This clonotype was sampled from a man under 40 with type 1 diabetes. Sequencing was carried out using central memory CD4+ T cells from blood. The CDR3 here is CAIRNSPNTGELFF. CDR3 bases: TGTGCCATCAGGAACAGTCCGAACACCGGGGAGCTGTTTTTT.